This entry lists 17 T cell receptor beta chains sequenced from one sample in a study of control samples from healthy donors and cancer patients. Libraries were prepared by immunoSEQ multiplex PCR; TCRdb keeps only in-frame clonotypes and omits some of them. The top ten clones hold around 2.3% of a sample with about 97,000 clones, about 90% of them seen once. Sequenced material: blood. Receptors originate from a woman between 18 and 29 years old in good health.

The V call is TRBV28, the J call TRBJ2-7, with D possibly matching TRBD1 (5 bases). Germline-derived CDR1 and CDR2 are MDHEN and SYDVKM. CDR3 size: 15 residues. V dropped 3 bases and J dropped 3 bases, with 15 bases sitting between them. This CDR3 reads CASSFRGQKSYEQYF. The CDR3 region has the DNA TGTGCCAGCAGTTTTAGGGGTCAGAAAAGCTACGAGCAGTACTTC.

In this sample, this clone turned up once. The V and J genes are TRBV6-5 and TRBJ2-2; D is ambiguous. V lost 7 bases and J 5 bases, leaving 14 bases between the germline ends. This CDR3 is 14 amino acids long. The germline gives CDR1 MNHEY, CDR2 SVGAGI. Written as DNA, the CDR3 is TGTGCCAGCACGAAGGGAACTTTTACCGGGGAGCTGTTTTTT. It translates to CASTKGTFTGELFF.

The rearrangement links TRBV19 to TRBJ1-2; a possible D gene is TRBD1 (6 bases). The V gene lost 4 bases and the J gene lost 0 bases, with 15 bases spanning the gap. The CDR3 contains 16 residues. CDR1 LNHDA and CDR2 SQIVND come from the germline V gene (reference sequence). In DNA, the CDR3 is TGTGCCAGTAGTACCCTCCGACAGGTAGCTAACTATGGCTACACCTTC. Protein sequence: CASSTLRQVANYGYTF.

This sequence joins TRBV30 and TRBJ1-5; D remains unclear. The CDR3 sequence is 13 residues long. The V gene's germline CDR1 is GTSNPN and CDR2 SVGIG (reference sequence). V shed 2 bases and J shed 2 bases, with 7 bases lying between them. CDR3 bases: TGTGCCTGGAGTCCCCGGGGCAATCAGCCCCAGCATTTT. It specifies CAWSPRGNQPQHF.

The CDR3 DNA sequence: TGTGCCATCAGTGAAGTCGGTGAGCAGTTCTTC. Its protein product is CAISEVGEQFF. The rearrangement uses TRBV10-3 and TRBJ2-1; D gene uncertain. Germline loops: CDR1 ENHRY, CDR2 SYGVKD. The length of the CDR3 is 11 residues. The V and J ends lost 3 bases and 9 bases respectively, with 6 bases between them.

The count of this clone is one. The CDR3 coding sequence is TGTGCCATCAGGGTGGGAGGTGAAGGGGGGACTGAAGCTTTCTTT. It encodes CAIRVGGEGGTEAFF. This rearrangement joins TRBV10-3 to TRBJ1-1; weak D call: TRBD1 (6 bases). CDR3 size: 15 residues. V shed 6 bases and J shed 5 bases, with 19 bases lying between them. Germline V gene lookup returns CDR1 ENHRY and CDR2 SYGVKD.

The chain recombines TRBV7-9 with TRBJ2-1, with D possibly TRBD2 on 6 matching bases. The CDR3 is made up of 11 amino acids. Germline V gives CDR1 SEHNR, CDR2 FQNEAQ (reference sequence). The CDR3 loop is CGAGSYNEQFF. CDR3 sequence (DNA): TGTGGGGCGGGGAGCTACAATGAGCAGTTCTTC.

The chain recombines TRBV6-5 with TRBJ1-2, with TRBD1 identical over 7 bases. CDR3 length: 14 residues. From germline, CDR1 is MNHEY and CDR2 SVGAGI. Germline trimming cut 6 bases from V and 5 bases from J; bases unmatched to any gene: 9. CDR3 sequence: CASRIRGQGYGYTF. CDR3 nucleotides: TGTGCCAGCAGGATAAGGGGGCAGGGGTATGGCTACACCTTC.

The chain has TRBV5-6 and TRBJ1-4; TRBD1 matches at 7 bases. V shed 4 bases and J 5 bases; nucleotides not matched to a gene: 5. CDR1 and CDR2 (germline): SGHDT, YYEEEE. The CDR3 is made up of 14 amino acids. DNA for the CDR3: TGTGCCAGCAGCCGGGACAGAGGAAATGAAAAACTGTTTTTT. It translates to CASSRDRGNEKLFF.

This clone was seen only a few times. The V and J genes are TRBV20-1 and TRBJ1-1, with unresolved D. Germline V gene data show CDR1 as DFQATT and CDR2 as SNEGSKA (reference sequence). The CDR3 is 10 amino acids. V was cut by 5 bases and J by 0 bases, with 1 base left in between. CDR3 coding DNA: TGCAGTGCTGTGAACACTGAAGCTTTCTTT. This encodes CSAVNTEAFF.

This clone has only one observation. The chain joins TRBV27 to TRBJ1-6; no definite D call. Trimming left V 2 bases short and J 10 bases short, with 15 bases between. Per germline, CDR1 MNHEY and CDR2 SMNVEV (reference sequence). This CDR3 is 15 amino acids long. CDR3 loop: CASSLERAVGSPLHF. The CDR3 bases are TGTGCCAGCAGTTTAGAAAGAGCGGTGGGGTCACCCCTCCACTTT.

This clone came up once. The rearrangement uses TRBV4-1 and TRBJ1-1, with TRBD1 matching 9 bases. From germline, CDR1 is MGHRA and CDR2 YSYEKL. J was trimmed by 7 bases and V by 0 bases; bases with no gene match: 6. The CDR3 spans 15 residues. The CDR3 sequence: CASSQDGGQGDEAFF. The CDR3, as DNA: TGCGCCAGCAGCCAAGACGGGGGACAGGGCGATGAAGCTTTCTTT.

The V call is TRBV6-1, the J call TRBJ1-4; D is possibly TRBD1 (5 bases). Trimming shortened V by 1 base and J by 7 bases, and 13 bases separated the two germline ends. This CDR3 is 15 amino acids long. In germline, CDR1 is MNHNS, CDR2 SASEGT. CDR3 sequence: CASSEEDRYSEKLFF. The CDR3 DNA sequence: TGTGCCAGCAGTGAAGAAGACAGATACAGTGAAAAACTGTTTTTT.

The CDR3 DNA is TGTGCCAGCTCACCAAGGGGAGAGCGAAACTACGAGCAGTACTTC. It specifies CASSPRGERNYEQYF. The genes are TRBV18 and TRBJ2-7, with D perhaps being TRBD1 or TRBD2 (5 bases each). Germline V lookup: CDR1 KGHSH, CDR2 LQKENI. CDR3 length equals 15 residues. Trimming left V 2 bases short and J 3 bases short, with 14 bases between. Supplemented by reference TRBV18 and TRBJ2-7, the full variable domain reads NAGVMQNPRHLVRRRGQEARLRCSPMKGHSHVYWYRQLPEEGLKFMVYLQKENIIDESGMPKERFSAEFPKEGPSILRIQQVVRGDSAAYFCASSPRGERNYEQYFGPGTRLTVT.

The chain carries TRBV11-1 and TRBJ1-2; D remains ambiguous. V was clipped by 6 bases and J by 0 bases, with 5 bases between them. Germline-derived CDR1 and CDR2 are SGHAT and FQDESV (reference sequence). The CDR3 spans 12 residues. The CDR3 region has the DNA TGTGCCAGCAGTGCGACTAACTATGGCTACACCTTC. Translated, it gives CASSATNYGYTF.

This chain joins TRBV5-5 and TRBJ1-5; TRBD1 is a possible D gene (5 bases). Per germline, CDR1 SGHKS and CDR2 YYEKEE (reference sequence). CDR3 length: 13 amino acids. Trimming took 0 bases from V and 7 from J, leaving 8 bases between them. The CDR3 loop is CASSLVGAQPQHF. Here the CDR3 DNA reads TGTGCCAGCAGCTTGGTCGGGGCCCAGCCCCAGCATTTT.

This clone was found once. CDR3 sequence: CASSEGAGFYGYTF. In DNA, the CDR3 is TGTGCCAGCAGTGAAGGTGCAGGCTTCTATGGCTACACCTTC. The chain has TRBV6-1 and TRBJ1-2; unclear D gene. Germline V CDR1 and CDR2: MNHNS, SASEGT. This CDR3 has 14 residues. The V gene lost 1 base and the J gene lost 4 bases, with 10 bases spanning the gap.